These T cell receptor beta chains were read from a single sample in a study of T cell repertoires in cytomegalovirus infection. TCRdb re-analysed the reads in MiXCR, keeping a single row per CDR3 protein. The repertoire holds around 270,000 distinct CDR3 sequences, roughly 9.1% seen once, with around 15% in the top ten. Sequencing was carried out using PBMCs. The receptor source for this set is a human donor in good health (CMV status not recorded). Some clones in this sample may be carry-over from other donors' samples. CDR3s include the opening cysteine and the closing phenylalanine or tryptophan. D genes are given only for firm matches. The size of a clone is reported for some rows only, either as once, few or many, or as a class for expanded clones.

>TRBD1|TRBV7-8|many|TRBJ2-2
CASTPDRATRGSRLFF
TGTGCCAGCACGCCGGACAGGGCGACACGGGGGTCCCGGCTGTTTTTT
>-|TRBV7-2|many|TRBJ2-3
CASSFGPDTQYF
TGTGCCAGCAGCTTTGGGCCAGATACGCAGTATTTT
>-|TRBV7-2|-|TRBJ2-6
CASSFGEINVLTF
TGTGCCAGCAGCTTCGGGGAGATCAACGTCCTGACTTTC
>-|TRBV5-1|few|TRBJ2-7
CASTWGAGTLAHEQYF
TGCGCCAGCACCTGGGGGGCGGGAACCCTCGCCCACGAGCAGTACTTC
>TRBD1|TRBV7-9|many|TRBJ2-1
CASSPDRGRNNEQFF
TGTGCCAGCAGTCCAGACAGGGGTCGCAACAATGAGCAGTTCTTC
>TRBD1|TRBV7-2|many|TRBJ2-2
CASRFGTAYTGELFF
TGTGCCAGCCGGTTCGGGACAGCCTACACCGGGGAGCTGTTTTTT
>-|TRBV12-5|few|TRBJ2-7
CASGAGRTEQYF
TGTGCTAGTGGCGCTGGACGTACGGAGCAGTACTTC
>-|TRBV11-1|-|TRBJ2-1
CASSPPVRVSSEQFF
TGTGCCAGCAGCCCCCCCGTGAGGGTGTCGAGTGAGCAGTTCTTC
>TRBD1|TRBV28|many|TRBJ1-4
CASSFGWRGQGDATNEKLFF
TGTGCCAGCAGTTTCGGGTGGCGGGGACAGGGAGATGCAACTAATGAAAAACTGTTTTTT
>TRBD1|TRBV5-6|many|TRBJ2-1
CASSFRPDRVTYEQFF
TGTGCCAGCAGCTTTCGACCGGACAGGGTAACCTATGAGCAGTTCTTC
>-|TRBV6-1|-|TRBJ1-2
CASSEAWTNYGYTF
TGTGCCAGCAGTGAAGCGTGGACTAACTATGGCTACACCTTC